This is a list of T cell receptor beta chains from one sample in a study of cytomegalovirus exposure and HLA in healthy donors. Clones were read by immunoSEQ multiplex PCR, and TCRdb kept only the in-frame ones, dropping some. The sample includes under 100,000 clones, 81% of them seen just once. Sequenced: PBMCs. The origin of the receptors is a woman between 65 and 79 years old in good health and CMV-seropositive. Both conserved end residues are part of each CDR3. The order of the fields is V gene, D gene, J gene, clone size, CDR3 DNA, CDR3 protein. The D gene is left open where the match is weak. Only part of the rows carry a size: once, few, many, or a class if the clone is expanded.

V: TRBV7-6
D: .
J: TRBJ2-7
size: .
DNA: TGTGCCAGCAGCTTATGGCGGCAGACGGGCGAGCAGTACTTC
CDR3: CASSLWRQTGEQYF

V: TRBV4-3
D: TRBD2
J: TRBJ2-2
size: .
DNA: TGCGCCAGCAGCCAAGTTGGAGCGGGAGCCGGGGAGCTGTTTTTT
CDR3: CASSQVGAGAGELFF

V: TRBV28
D: .
J: TRBJ2-7
size: .
DNA: TGTGCCAGCAGTTCAGCGCAGGGTGTTACCTACGAGCAGTACTTC
CDR3: CASSSAQGVTYEQYF

V: TRBV20-1
D: .
J: TRBJ2-7
size: few
DNA: TGCAGTGCGAGGCATAACTACGAGCAGTACTTC
CDR3: CSARHNYEQYF

V: TRBV29-1
D: .
J: TRBJ1-2
size: .
DNA: .
CDR3: CSVGPGNYGYTF

V: TRBV19
D: TRBD2
J: TRBJ2-1
size: .
DNA: TGTGCCAGTAGTATAGTATACCTAGCGGGATACAATGAGCAGTTCTTC
CDR3: CASSIVYLAGYNEQFF

V: TRBV10-3
D: .
J: TRBJ2-7
size: .
DNA: TGTGCCATCAGTACTACAGGTAGGGAGCAGTACTTC
CDR3: CAISTTGREQYF

V: TRBV7-9
D: TRBD1
J: TRBJ2-3
size: .
DNA: TGTGCCAGCAGACCCGGACAGGGTATAACAGATACGCAGTATTTT
CDR3: CASRPGQGITDTQYF

V: TRBV5-1
D: TRBD1
J: TRBJ1-1
size: .
DNA: TGCGCCAGTCTTGCCGGGACAGGGAACACTGAAGCTTTCTTT
CDR3: CASLAGTGNTEAFF

V: TRBV5-8
D: TRBD1
J: TRBJ2-1
size: .
DNA: TGTGCCAGCAGCTTGTTCACAGGGGGGAATGAGCAGTTCTTC
CDR3: CASSLFTGGNEQFF

V: TRBV5-4
D: TRBD1
J: TRBJ1-2
size: once
DNA: TGTGCCAGCAGCTTGGACGGACAGGCGAACTATGGCTACACCTTC
CDR3: CASSLDGQANYGYTF

V: TRBV18
D: TRBD2
J: TRBJ2-1
size: .
DNA: TGTGCCAGCTCACCATCAGCTAGCGGGTCCTACAATGAGCAGTTCTTC
CDR3: CASSPSASGSYNEQFF

V: TRBV5-4
D: .
J: TRBJ2-3
size: .
DNA: TGTGCCAGCAGCTTGGAGCGAACAGATACGCAGTATTTT
CDR3: CASSLERTDTQYF

V: TRBV5-1
D: .
J: TRBJ2-3
size: .
DNA: TGCGCCAGTGGTAAACAGGGCGAAGCAAGATGGGATACGCAGTATTTT
CDR3: CASGKQGEARWDTQYF

V: TRBV29-1
D: TRBD2
J: TRBJ2-7
size: .
DNA: TGCAGCGTCCAAGCGGGAGGGCCTCGCGAGCAGTACTTC
CDR3: CSVQAGGPREQYF

V: TRBV27
D: TRBD2
J: TRBJ2-1
size: .
DNA: TGTGCCAGCAGTCAAGCGGGAGGTCGCAATGAGCAGTTCTTC
CDR3: CASSQAGGRNEQFF

V: TRBV5-1
D: .
J: TRBJ1-1
size: .
DNA: TGCGCCAGCAGCACCGGACAAGCCGTGATGAACACTGAAGCTTTCTTT
CDR3: CASSTGQAVMNTEAFF

V: TRBV7-3
D: .
J: TRBJ2-2
size: .
DNA: TGTGCCAGCAGCTTAAGCAGGGCGGACACCGGGGAGCTGTTTTTT
CDR3: CASSLSRADTGELFF

V: TRBV5-1
D: TRBD2
J: TRBJ2-3
size: .
DNA: TGCGCCAGCAGCACCCCCGGGACTAGCGGGAGGGCCGAAGATACGCAGTATTTT
CDR3: CASSTPGTSGRAEDTQYF

V: TRBV5-6
D: .
J: TRBJ2-1
size: .
DNA: TGTGCCAGCAGCTTGGCCGGTGTTGAGCAGTTCTTC
CDR3: CASSLAGVEQFF